These T cell receptor beta chains were read from a single sample in a study of T cell changes during pregnancy in multiple sclerosis. Sequencing was performed with immunoSEQ multiplex PCR; in TCRdb, only in-frame clones are kept and a portion is missing. The table includes roughly 69,000 clones, roughly 90% detected once. The input for sequencing was CD4+ T cells from peripheral blood mononuclear cells, taken in the third trimester of pregnancy. Every receptor here comes from a female donor in good health, enrolled as a control in a pregnancy study. Each CDR3 is given with its conserved first and last residue. The D gene is left open where the match is weak. Rows give clone size only sometimes, using once, few, many, or a class for an expanded clone.

v_call	j_call	clone_size	d_call	cdr3_aa	cdr3_nt
TRBV19	TRBJ1-1	.	.	CASSRLKEFATEAFF	TGTGCCAGTAGTAGACTCAAAGAGTTTGCGACTGAAGCTTTCTTT
TRBV6-5	TRBJ2-5	once	.	CASSLAQETQYF	TGTGCCAGCAGTTTGGCCCAAGAGACCCAGTACTTC
TRBV5-6	TRBJ2-5	.	TRBD2	CASSSISSGGETQYF	TGTGCCAGCAGCTCGATCTCTAGCGGCGGCGAGACCCAGTACTTC
TRBV2	TRBJ1-1	.	TRBD1	CASRAAGTGINTEAFF	TGTGCCAGCAGAGCAGCCGGGACAGGGATCAACACTGAAGCTTTCTTT
TRBV7-8	TRBJ1-6	.	TRBD1	CASSRRQGTSYNSPLHF	TGTGCCAGCAGCCGAAGACAGGGTACCTCCTATAATTCACCCCTCCACTTT
TRBV19	TRBJ1-4	.	.	CASSIGAGHEKLFF	TGTGCCAGTAGTATCGGGGCGGGGCACGAAAAACTGTTTTTT
TRBV30	TRBJ1-2	.	.	CACMWRVITNYGYTF	TGTGCCTGCATGTGGCGGGTTATCACAAACTATGGCTACACCTTC
TRBV27	TRBJ2-5	.	.	CASSFWAQQETQYF	TGTGCCAGCAGTTTTTGGGCGCAACAAGAGACCCAGTACTTC
TRBV6-6	TRBJ2-3	.	TRBD2	CASRRGADTDTQYF	TGTGCCAGCAGGCGGGGGGCCGACACAGATACGCAGTATTTT
TRBV12-5	TRBJ1-2	.	.	CASGLSQLTEFGYTF	TGTGCTAGTGGTTTGTCCCAGCTAACGGAGTTTGGCTACACCTTC
TRBV9	TRBJ1-2	.	.	CASSGAWASYGYTF	TGTGCCAGCAGCGGGGCTTGGGCAAGCTATGGCTACACCTTC
TRBV5-6	TRBJ1-1	.	.	CASSFMTGSAPQAFF	TGTGCCAGCAGCTTTATGACAGGTAGCGCTCCTCAAGCTTTCTTT
TRBV7-9	TRBJ2-3	.	TRBD1	CASSLLGQRTDTQYF	TGTGCCAGCAGCCTATTGGGACAGCGCACAGATACGCAGTATTTT
TRBV7-7	TRBJ2-2	.	TRBD1	CASSRDRGDTGELFF	TGTGCCAGCAGCCGGGACAGGGGAGACACCGGGGAGCTGTTTTTT
TRBV2	TRBJ2-7	.	TRBD2	CASSVEQRGLTWEYF	TGTGCCAGCAGTGTAGAGCAGCGGGGGCTGACCTGGGAGTACTTC
TRBV12-1	TRBJ2-2	.	.	CATLNTGELFF	TGTGCCACCTTGAACACCGGGGAGCTGTTTTTT
TRBV14	TRBJ1-5	.	TRBD1	CASSLGQGNQPQHF	TGTGCCAGCAGCCTGGGACAGGGAAATCAGCCCCAGCATTTT
TRBV9	TRBJ1-2	once	TRBD1	CASSVATGQVGGYTF	TGTGCCAGCAGCGTAGCTACGGGACAGGTAGGAGGCTACACCTTC
TRBV27	TRBJ2-2	.	TRBD1	CASSLSADRGQTGELFF	TGTGCCAGCAGTTTATCGGCGGACAGGGGGCAAACCGGGGAGCTGTTTTTT
TRBV7-3	TRBJ2-5	.	TRBD2	CASSLGSGGARQETQYF	TGTGCCAGCAGCTTAGGTAGCGGGGGGGCGCGCCAAGAGACCCAGTACTTC
TRBV27	TRBJ1-2	.	.	CASSLSPRSVDYGYTF	TGTGCCAGCAGTTTATCCCCAAGAAGCGTGGACTATGGCTACACCTTC
TRBV4-2	TRBJ1-5	.	.	CASSQEFSLNQPQHF	TGTGCCAGCAGCCAAGAATTTAGCCTAAATCAGCCCCAGCATTTT
TRBV2	TRBJ1-4	.	.	CASKRSTNEKLFF	TGTGCCAGCAAGAGGTCAACTAATGAAAAACTGTTTTTT
TRBV10-3	TRBJ2-5	.	.	CAISDSRTATEETQYF	TGTGCCATCAGTGATTCCCGGACAGCAACCGAAGAGACCCAGTACTTC
TRBV11-2	TRBJ2-7	.	.	CASSFSGSYEQYF	TGTGCCAGCAGCTTTAGTGGGAGTTACGAGCAGTACTTC
TRBV5-6	TRBJ1-4	.	TRBD1	CASSWGPGQTFNEKLFF	TGTGCCAGCAGCTGGGGGCCGGGACAGACGTTTAATGAAAAACTGTTTTTT
TRBV9	TRBJ2-3	.	TRBD2	CASSTLTSGGAVDTQYF	TGTGCCAGCAGTACCCTTACTAGCGGGGGGGCCGTAGATACGCAGTATTTT
TRBV9	TRBJ1-1	.	.	CASSGMNTEAFF	TGTGCCAGCTCCGGGATGAACACTGAAGCTTTCTTT
TRBV7-9	TRBJ2-5	.	TRBD2	CASSFRGVETQYF	TGTGCCAGCAGCTTCCGGGGGGTAGAGACCCAGTACTTC
TRBV6-1	TRBJ2-7	.	TRBD1	CASRDRGNVRYEQYF	TGTGCCAGCAGGGACAGGGGGAACGTACGTTACGAGCAGTACTTC
TRBV10-2	TRBJ1-5	.	.	CASQTEYSNQPQHF	TGCGCCAGCCAGACAGAATATAGCAATCAGCCCCAGCATTTT
TRBV4-3	TRBJ2-7	.	TRBD2	CASSQDTAGAYEQYF	TGCGCCAGCAGCCAAGACACAGCGGGGGCCTACGAGCAGTACTTC
TRBV15	TRBJ2-1	.	TRBD2	CATSRASSGGYNEQFF	TGTGCCACCAGCAGAGCCTCTAGCGGGGGGTACAATGAGCAGTTCTTC
TRBV4-1	TRBJ1-6	.	TRBD1	CASSPRGQPNSPLHF	TGCGCCAGCAGCCCCCGGGGACAGCCTAATTCACCCCTCCACTTT
TRBV19	TRBJ2-1	.	.	CASSILNEQFF	TGTGCCAGTAGTATACTCAATGAGCAGTTCTTC
TRBV4-3	TRBJ2-1	.	TRBD1	CASSQATSSGTGAYNEQFF	TGCGCCAGCAGCCAAGCTACCAGTTCCGGGACAGGGGCCTACAATGAGCAGTTCTTC
TRBV9	TRBJ2-5	.	TRBD1	CASSVASRGPWETQYF	TGTGCCAGCAGCGTAGCTTCGAGGGGGCCGTGGGAGACCCAGTACTTC
TRBV7-2	TRBJ1-1	.	.	CASSLGWQNTEAFF	TGTGCCAGCAGCTTAGGATGGCAGAACACTGAAGCTTTCTTT
TRBV7-2	TRBJ2-1	few	TRBD1	CASSLTGVSYNEQFF	TGTGCCAGCAGTTTAACAGGGGTCTCCTACAATGAGCAGTTCTTC
TRBV5-1	TRBJ2-5	.	TRBD1	CASSVTGAQETQYF	TGCGCCAGCAGCGTAACAGGGGCACAAGAGACCCAGTACTTC
TRBV19	TRBJ1-2	.	TRBD1	CASSDRGKDYGYTF	TGTGCCAGTAGTGACAGGGGAAAAGACTATGGCTACACCTTC
TRBV6-1	TRBJ2-7	once	.	CATAPAGTLSYEQYF	TGTGCCACCGCGCCGGCGGGGACCTTATCTTACGAGCAGTACTTC
TRBV15	TRBJ2-3	.	.	CATSRVWQGSGDTQYF	TGTGCCACCAGCAGAGTCTGGCAGGGGAGTGGGGATACGCAGTATTTT
TRBV5-1	TRBJ1-3	.	TRBD1	CASSTGTVSGNTIYF	TGCGCCAGCAGCACCGGGACAGTCTCTGGAAACACCATATATTTT
TRBV5-1	TRBJ2-3	.	TRBD1	CASSADRGTDTQYF	TGCGCCAGCAGCGCTGACAGGGGCACAGATACGCAGTATTTT
TRBV2	TRBJ1-1	.	TRBD1	CASRGKGGVAEAFF	TGTGCCAGCAGGGGAAAAGGGGGCGTCGCTGAAGCTTTCTTT
TRBV7-9	TRBJ2-1	few	.	CASSSGSYRDNNEQFF	TGTGCCAGCAGCTCTGGTTCTTACCGGGACAACAATGAGCAGTTCTTC
TRBV12-5	TRBJ1-2	.	TRBD1	CASGLVTGGQVYGYTF	TGTGCTAGTGGTTTGGTTACAGGGGGGCAGGTCTATGGCTACACCTTC
TRBV4-3	TRBJ1-4	.	TRBD1	CASSQDLTGGLEKLFF	TGCGCCAGCAGCCAAGACCTTACAGGGGGACTAGAAAAACTGTTTTTT
TRBV7-2	TRBJ2-1	.	TRBD2	CASSLVAGGLDEQFF	TGTGCCAGCAGCTTAGTAGCGGGGGGGCTGGATGAGCAGTTCTTC
TRBV30	TRBJ1-6	.	TRBD1	CAWRGSTGGHSPLHF	TGTGCCTGGAGGGGGTCGACAGGGGGGCATTCACCCCTCCACTTT
TRBV5-1	TRBJ1-1	few	TRBD1	CASSWTGVTNTEAFF	TGCGCCAGCAGCTGGACAGGGGTCACGAACACTGAAGCTTTCTTT
TRBV9	TRBJ1-2	.	.	CASSVDQGHYGYTF	TGTGCCAGCAGCGTAGATCAGGGCCACTATGGCTACACCTTC
TRBV2	TRBJ1-5	.	.	CASSLDGGGVSNQPQHF	TGTGCCAGCAGTCTTGACGGGGGTGGGGTAAGCAATCAGCCCCAGCATTTT
TRBV7-2	TRBJ1-4	.	.	CASRPGINNEKLFF	TGTGCCAGCAGGCCAGGGATCAACAATGAAAAACTGTTTTTT